The present T cell receptor beta chain was sequenced within a study of identical twins. TCRdb re-derived calls from the 5' RACE reads in MiXCR, one entry per CDR3 protein. The sample includes under 450,000 distinct CDR3 sequences, about 18% of them seen just once. V was pared by 4 bases and J by 4 bases, with 0 bases of the junction left unmatched. Germline CDR1 and CDR2: SQVTM and ANQGSEA. The CDR3 covers 12 residues. This clonotype has ten or more counts. The chain has TRBV29-1 and TRBJ1-1; TRBD1 matches at 10 bases. The receptor comes from a man aged 45 to 65 in good health. Source material: naive T cells sorted from blood. As DNA, the CDR3 is TGCAGCGTTGGGACAGGGGGCACTGAAGCTTTCTTT. Protein: CSVGTGGTEAFF.